This T cell receptor (beta chain) comes out of a study of cytomegalovirus exposure and HLA in healthy donors. Comments on this clone: Its antigen is unidentified.

60 Vbeta and 13 Jbeta primers were used in PCR. TCRdb's table, derived via immunoSEQ multiplex PCR, lists solely in-frame clones and lacks some. The table lists roughly 180,000 clones, about 68% of them singletons. General observations from the study: Common viral pathogens seemed to be connected with several of the most significant clusters, according to a later analysis. Listed as cytomegalovirus-associated were 150 to 200 TCR beta chains. Trimming of TCR beta V- and J-genes showed a link, identified in a later analysis, to a missense DCLRE1C variant. The study carried out a later analysis of TCR beta sequences. It associated around 17,000 of them with specific HLA alleles at a false discovery rate of 0.05.

The V end was cut by 4 bases, the J end by 4 bases, with 14 bases between. The germline V gene has CDR1 SGHKS and CDR2 YYEKEE (reference sequence). The CDR3 spans 15 residues. The chain uses TRBV5-5 and TRBJ2-2; perhaps TRBD1 as D (5 bases). Sequencing was done on a sample of PBMCs. The source is a female donor in good health and CMV-seronegative. The CDR3 region has the DNA TGTGCCAGCAGCCCCACAGGATCGGCCACCGGGGAGCTGTTTTTT. Translated, it gives CASSPTGSATGELFF.